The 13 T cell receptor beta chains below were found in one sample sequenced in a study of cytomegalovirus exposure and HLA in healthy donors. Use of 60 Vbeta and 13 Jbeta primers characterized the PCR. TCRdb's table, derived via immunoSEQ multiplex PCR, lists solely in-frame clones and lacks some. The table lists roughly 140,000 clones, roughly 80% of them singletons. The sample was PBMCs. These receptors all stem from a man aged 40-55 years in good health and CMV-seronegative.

The CDR3 bases are TGTGCCAGCAGTTGGCGACAGGGGGCGAACGAGCAGTACTTC. It translates to CASSWRQGANEQYF. This chain links TRBV27 with TRBJ2-7; TRBD1 agrees at 10 bases. V shed 4 bases and J 5 bases; nucleotides not matched to a gene: 5. The CDR3 has 14 amino acids. From germline, CDR1 is MNHEY and CDR2 SMNVEV (reference sequence).

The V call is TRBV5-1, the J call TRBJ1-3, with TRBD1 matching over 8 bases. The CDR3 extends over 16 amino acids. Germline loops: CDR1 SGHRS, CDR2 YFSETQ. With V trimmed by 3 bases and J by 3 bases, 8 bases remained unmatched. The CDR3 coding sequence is TGCGCCAGCAGCTCCCCGACGACAGGGGTTGGAAACACCATATATTTT. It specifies CASSSPTTGVGNTIYF. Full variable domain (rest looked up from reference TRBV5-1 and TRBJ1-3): KAGVTQTPRYLIKTRGQQVTLSCSPISGHRSVSWYQQTPGQGLQFLFEYFSETQRNKGNFPGRFSGRQFSNSRSEMNVSTLELGDSALYLCASSSPTTGVGNTIYFGEGSWLTVV.

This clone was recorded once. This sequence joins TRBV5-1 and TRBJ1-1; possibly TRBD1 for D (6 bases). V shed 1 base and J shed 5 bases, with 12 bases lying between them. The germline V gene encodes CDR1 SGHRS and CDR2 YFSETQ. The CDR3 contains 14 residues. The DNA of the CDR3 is TGCGCCAGCAGCTTGTCTAGGGGGAAGACTGAAGCTTTCTTT. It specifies CASSLSRGKTEAFF.

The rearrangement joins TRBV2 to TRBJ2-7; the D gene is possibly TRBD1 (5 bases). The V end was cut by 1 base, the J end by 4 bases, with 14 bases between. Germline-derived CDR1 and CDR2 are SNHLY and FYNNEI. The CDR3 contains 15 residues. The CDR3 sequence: CASSEGGAEQYEQYF. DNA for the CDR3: TGTGCCAGCAGTGAAGGTGGGGCAGAACAATACGAGCAGTACTTC.

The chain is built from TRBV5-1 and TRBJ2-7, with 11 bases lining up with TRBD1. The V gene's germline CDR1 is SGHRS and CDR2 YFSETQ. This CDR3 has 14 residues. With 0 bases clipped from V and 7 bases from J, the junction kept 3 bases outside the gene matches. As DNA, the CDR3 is TGCGCCAGCAGCTTGGGGACAGGGGGCCGGGAGCAGTACTTC. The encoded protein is CASSLGTGGREQYF.

The CDR3 nucleotides are TGTGCCACCCAACGACAGGGTAACACAGATACGCAGTATTTT. Protein: CATQRQGNTDTQYF. The rearrangement uses TRBV18 and TRBJ2-3; 7 positions match TRBD1. Germline V gene data show CDR1 as KGHSH and CDR2 as LQKENI. V lost 10 bases and J lost 2; bases outside the gene matches: 9. The CDR3 is 14 amino acids.

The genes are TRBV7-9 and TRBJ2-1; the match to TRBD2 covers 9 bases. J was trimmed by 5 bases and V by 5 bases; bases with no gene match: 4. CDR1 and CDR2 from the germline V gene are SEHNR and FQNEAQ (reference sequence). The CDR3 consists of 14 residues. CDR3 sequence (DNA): TGTGCCAGCAGCGTGGGACTAGCAGACAATGAGCAGTTCTTC. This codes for CASSVGLADNEQFF.

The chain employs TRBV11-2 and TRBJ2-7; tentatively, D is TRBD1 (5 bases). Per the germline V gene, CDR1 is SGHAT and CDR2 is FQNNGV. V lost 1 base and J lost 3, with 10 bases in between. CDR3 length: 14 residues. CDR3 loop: CASSLAQGYYEQYF. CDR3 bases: TGTGCCAGCAGCTTAGCCCAGGGCTACTACGAGCAGTACTTC.

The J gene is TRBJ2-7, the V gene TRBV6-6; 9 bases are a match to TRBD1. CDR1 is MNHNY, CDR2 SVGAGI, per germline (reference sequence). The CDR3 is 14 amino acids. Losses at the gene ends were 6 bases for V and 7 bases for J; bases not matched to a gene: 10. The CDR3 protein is CASSRDREIVEQYF. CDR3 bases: TGTGCCAGCAGCCGGGACAGGGAAATAGTGGAGCAGTACTTC.

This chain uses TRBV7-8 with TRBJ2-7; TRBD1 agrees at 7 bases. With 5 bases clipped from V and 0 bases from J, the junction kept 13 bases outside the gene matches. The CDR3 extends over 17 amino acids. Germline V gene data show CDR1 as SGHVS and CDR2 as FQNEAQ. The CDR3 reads CASSPRVRDRYSYEQYF. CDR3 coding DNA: TGTGCCAGCAGCCCTAGGGTCAGGGACAGATACTCCTACGAGCAGTACTTC.

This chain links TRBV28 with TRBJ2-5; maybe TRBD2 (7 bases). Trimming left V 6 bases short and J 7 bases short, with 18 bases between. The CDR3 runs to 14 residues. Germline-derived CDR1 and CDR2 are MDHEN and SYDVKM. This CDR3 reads CASSPIRGGGTQYF. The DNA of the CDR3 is TGTGCCAGCAGCCCCATCAGGGGCGGGGGGACCCAGTACTTC.

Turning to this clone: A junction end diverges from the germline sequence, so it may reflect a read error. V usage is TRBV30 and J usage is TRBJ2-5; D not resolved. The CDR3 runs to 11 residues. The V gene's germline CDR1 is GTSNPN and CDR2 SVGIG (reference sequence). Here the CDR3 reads CARSAQSSQYF. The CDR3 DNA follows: TGTGCCCGGAGTGCTCAGTCCTCCCAGTACTTC.

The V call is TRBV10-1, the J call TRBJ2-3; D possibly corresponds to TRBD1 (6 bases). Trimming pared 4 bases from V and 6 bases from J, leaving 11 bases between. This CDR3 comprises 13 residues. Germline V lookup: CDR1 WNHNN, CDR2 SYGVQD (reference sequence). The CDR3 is CASSAIQGDTQYF. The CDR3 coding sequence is TGCGCCAGCAGTGCGATACAGGGCGATACGCAGTATTTT.